This T cell receptor (beta chain) comes out of a study of graft-versus-host responses after intestinal transplantation. Background on the study: Multivisceral, liver-intestinal, or isolated intestinal grafts were transplanted into recipients.

Data came from immunoSEQ multiplex PCR; TCRdb stores just in-frame clones and leaves some out. This table holds about 39,000 clones, more than 85% found once. Trimming cost V 5 bases and J 7 bases, with 9 bases left between them. Germline CDR1 SNHLY, CDR2 FYNNEI. The CDR3 has 12 amino acids. Sequences were derived from PBMCs, sampled around 730 days after intestinal transplantation. The sequence derives from a human patient who received an intestinal transplant, so some T cells may come from the graft donor. The chain carries TRBV2 and TRBJ2-1, with no clear D. The CDR3 sequence is CASSSTPNEQFF. Here the CDR3 DNA reads TGTGCCAGCAGTTCGACCCCTAATGAGCAGTTCTTC.